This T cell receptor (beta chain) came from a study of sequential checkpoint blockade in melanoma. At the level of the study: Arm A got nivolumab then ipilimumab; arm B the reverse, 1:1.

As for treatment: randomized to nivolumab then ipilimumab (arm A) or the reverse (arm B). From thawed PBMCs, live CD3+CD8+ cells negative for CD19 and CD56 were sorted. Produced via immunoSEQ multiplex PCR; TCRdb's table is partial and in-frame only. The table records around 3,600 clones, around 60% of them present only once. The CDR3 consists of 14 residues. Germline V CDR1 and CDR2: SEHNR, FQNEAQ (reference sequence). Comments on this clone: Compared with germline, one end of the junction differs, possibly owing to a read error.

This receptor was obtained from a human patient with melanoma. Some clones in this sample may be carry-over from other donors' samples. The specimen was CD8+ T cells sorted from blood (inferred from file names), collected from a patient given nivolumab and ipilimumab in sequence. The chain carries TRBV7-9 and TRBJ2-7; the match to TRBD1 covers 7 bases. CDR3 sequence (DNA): TGTGCCTGCAGCTTAGTACAGGGGATTTACGAGCAGTACTTC. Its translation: CACSLVQGIYEQYF.